A single sample gave rise to the 16 T cell receptor beta chains below, sequenced in a study of CD8 T cells in Susac syndrome. Random hexamers primed reverse transcription of about 0.45 to 1 ug RNA. One entry per CDR3 protein results from TCRdb running MiXCR on the immunoSEQ multiplex PCR reads. The sample has roughly 250,000 distinct CDR3 sequences, 90% to 96% seen once. What was sequenced was CD4+ T cells from PBMCs. Source of these receptors: a human donor with Susac syndrome.

This rearrangement joins TRBV5-4 to TRBJ2-1; 8 bases fit TRBD2. The CDR3 spans 17 residues. The germline CDR1 and CDR2 sequences are SGHNT and YYREEE (reference sequence). J was trimmed by 4 bases and V by 4 bases; bases with no gene match: 13. CDR3 sequence: CASSPRGGSGGYNEQFF. In nucleotides, the CDR3 is TGTGCCAGCAGCCCAAGGGGCGGAAGCGGGGGTTACAATGAGCAGTTCTTC.

This clonotype is a singleton in its sample. J is TRBJ2-4 and V is TRBV7-9, with 7 bases that match TRBD2. Germline lookup yields CDR1 SEHNR and CDR2 FQNEAQ (reference sequence). V trimming: 2 bases; J trimming: 5 bases; junction bases outside the gene matches: 3. This CDR3 contains 14 residues. Written as DNA, the CDR3 is TGTGCCAGCAGCTTAAGCGGGGCCGAAAACATTCAGTACTTC. This gives the protein CASSLSGAENIQYF.

The V call is TRBV5-4, the J call TRBJ2-5; D not resolved. This CDR3 region has 14 residues. Germline CDR1 and CDR2: SGHNT and YYREEE (reference sequence). V was pared by 0 bases and J by 1 base, with 7 bases between. The CDR3: CASSLGTIQETQYF. The CDR3 DNA is TGTGCCAGCAGCTTGGGGACCATCCAAGAGACCCAGTACTTC. Supplemented by reference TRBV5-4 and TRBJ2-5, the full variable domain reads ETGVTQSPTHLIKTRGQQVTLRCSSQSGHNTVSWYQQALGQGPQFIFQYYREEENGRGNFPPRFSGLQFPNYSSELNVNALELDDSALYLCASSLGTIQETQYFGPGTRLLVL.

The gene calls are TRBV4-2 and TRBJ2-5, with D uncertain. V lost 0 bases, J lost 2 bases, and 10 bases lay in between. The germline gives CDR1 LGHNA, CDR2 YNFKEQ. The CDR3 loop spans 15 amino acids. The CDR3 sequence is CASSQDSTHQETQYF. The CDR3 nucleotides read TGTGCCAGCAGCCAAGATAGCACGCATCAAGAGACCCAGTACTTC.

The chain joins TRBV29-1 to TRBJ2-6, with D maybe TRBD1 (7 bases). CDR3 size: 17 residues. Germline V gene lookup returns CDR1 SQVTM and CDR2 ANQGSEA. The V end was cut by 4 bases, the J end by 0 bases, with 16 bases between. As DNA, the CDR3 is TGCAGCGTTGTGACAGGGACTCTGGGCTCTGGGGCCAACGTCCTGACTTTC. It codes for CSVVTGTLGSGANVLTF.

The chain carries TRBV23-1 and TRBJ2-2, with D unresolved. TRBV23-1 is an open reading frame whose function is uncertain. V was shortened by 11 bases and J by 1 base, with 14 bases between the two germline ends. The CDR3 has 14 residues. Written as DNA, the CDR3 is TGCGCCTTCGCGGTCTTGCAGAACACCGGGGAGCTGTTTTTT. Encoded protein: CAFAVLQNTGELFF.

The CDR3 loop is CASSETLERGGGYTF. The CDR3 DNA sequence: TGTGCCAGCAGTGAAACCCTCGAGAGGGGCGGCGGCTACACCTTC. The rearrangement joins TRBV25-1 to TRBJ1-2, with D possibly TRBD1 on 5 matching bases. The germline gives CDR1 MGHDK, CDR2 SYGVNS. The CDR3 has 15 residues. With 2 bases removed from V and 8 bases from J, the gap between germline ends came to 18 bases.

This chain joins TRBV24-1 and TRBJ2-1, with D perhaps TRBD1 (6 bases). Germline assignment: CDR1 KGHDR and CDR2 SFDVKD. V shed 4 bases and J shed 5 bases, with 17 bases lying between them. The CDR3 spans 16 residues. CDR3 bases: TGTGCCACCAGTGACGTGGACAGAGTAAACCACAATGAGCAGTTCTTC. It is translated as CATSDVDRVNHNEQFF.

This chain links TRBV20-1 with TRBJ2-5; possibly TRBD2 for D (5 bases). From germline, CDR1 is DFQATT and CDR2 SNEGSKA (reference sequence). Trimming took 1 base from V and 9 from J, leaving 12 bases between them. This CDR3 region has 12 residues. The chain's CDR3 is CSARVVATAQYF. CDR3 DNA sequence: TGCAGTGCTAGAGTGGTAGCGACGGCCCAGTACTTC.

The chain couples TRBV2 to TRBJ1-5, with D perhaps matching TRBD1 (5 bases). Germline V gene data show CDR1 as SNHLY and CDR2 as FYNNEI. V lost 11 bases and J lost 3, with 17 bases in between. The CDR3 is 14 amino acids. The CDR3 reads CAVKWVGDNQPQHF. The CDR3 nucleotides read TGTGCCGTCAAGTGGGTAGGGGACAATCAGCCCCAGCATTTT.

The rearrangement joins TRBV30 to TRBJ2-7; the D gene is possibly TRBD2 (5 bases). Germline V gene lookup returns CDR1 GTSNPN and CDR2 SVGIG (reference sequence). The CDR3 is made up of 13 amino acids. The ends were cut back, 0 bases at V and 7 bases at J, with 13 bases in the middle. CDR3 sequence reads: CAWSVGFPGEQYF. CDR3 sequence (DNA): TGTGCCTGGAGTGTTGGCTTCCCGGGGGAGCAGTACTTC.

CDR3 residues: CASSEEGLANYEQYF. For the CDR3, the DNA is TGTGCCAGCAGTGAGGAAGGGCTAGCTAACTACGAGCAGTACTTC. The rearrangement uses TRBV28 and TRBJ2-7, with a tentative D call TRBD2 (5 bases). V gave up 5 bases and J gave up 3 bases, with 17 bases separating them. The CDR3 contains 15 residues. Germline CDR1 and CDR2: MDHEN and SYDVKM. Filled out from reference TRBV28 and TRBJ2-7, the complete variable domain reads DVKVTQSSRYLVKRTGEKVFLECVQDMDHENMFWYRQDPGLGLRLIYFSYDVKMKEKGDIPEGYSVSREKKERFSLILESASTNQTSMYLCASSEEGLANYEQYFGPGTRLTVT.

This chain joins TRBV29-1 and TRBJ1-5, with D tentatively TRBD1 (5 bases). In germline, CDR1 is SQVTM, CDR2 ANQGSEA. The CDR3 covers 13 residues. V lost 3 bases, J lost 6 bases, and 12 bases lay in between. The CDR3: CSVEDQGGQPQHF. The CDR3 DNA follows: TGCAGCGTTGAGGATCAGGGAGGTCAGCCCCAGCATTTT.

This chain connects TRBV5-1 to TRBJ1-5; D perhaps matches TRBD1 (5 bases). Germline CDR1 and CDR2: SGHRS and YFSETQ. Between the trimmed V and J ends, which lost 4 bases and 3 bases, there was a span of 20 bases. The CDR3 consists of 17 residues. This CDR3 is CASSVGDQKAPNQPQHF. The CDR3 DNA reads TGCGCCAGCAGCGTGGGGGACCAGAAAGCCCCCAATCAGCCCCAGCATTTT.

The CDR3 loop reads CASSKAGTSGNLYNEQFF. Written as DNA, the CDR3 is TGTGCCAGTAGCAAAGCCGGGACTAGCGGGAACCTCTACAATGAGCAGTTCTTC. The J gene is TRBJ2-1, the V gene TRBV19; 13 nucleotides agree with TRBD2. The CDR3 is made up of 18 amino acids. CDR1 and CDR2 from the germline V gene are LNHDA and SQIVND (reference sequence). The V and J ends lost 6 bases and 3 bases, in that order; junction bases with no gene match: 11.

The chain has TRBV11-2 and TRBJ2-7, with D uncertain. Trimming took off 5 bases at V and 6 bases at J, with 8 bases between the two ends. Per germline, CDR1 SGHAT and CDR2 FQNNGV. The CDR3 is 11 amino acids. The CDR3 sequence is CASSPLGEQYF. The DNA of the CDR3 is TGTGCCAGCAGCCCTTTGGGCGAGCAGTACTTC.